This TCR beta chain came from a study of OX40 agonist ivuxolimab in advanced cancers. Findings and limits, study-wide: At 0.1 to 3.0 mg/kg, CD4+ and CD8+ blood T cells expanded clonally by week 6.

Concerning this clone itself: Antigen: not known.

Researchers took blood at baseline, on cycle 4 day 1, and on cycle 7 day 1. V gave up 4 bases and J gave up 4 bases, with 7 bases separating them. This CDR3 contains 12 residues. Germline V gene lookup returns CDR1 MGHDK and CDR2 SYGVNS. Sequencing was performed with immunoSEQ multiplex PCR; in TCRdb, only in-frame clones are kept and a portion is missing. The table records about 78,000 clones, roughly 87% of them present only once. The sample here was CD4+ or CD8+ T cells sorted from blood, taken in a trial of the OX40 agonist ivuxolimab. The chain uses TRBV25-1 and TRBJ1-2; D call uncertain. The receptor was isolated from an adult with an advanced solid tumor such as melanoma, head and neck, liver or kidney cancer. DNA of the CDR3: TGTGCCAGCAGTGGGTCCGTCTATGGCTACACCTTC. Translating gives CASSGSVYGYTF.